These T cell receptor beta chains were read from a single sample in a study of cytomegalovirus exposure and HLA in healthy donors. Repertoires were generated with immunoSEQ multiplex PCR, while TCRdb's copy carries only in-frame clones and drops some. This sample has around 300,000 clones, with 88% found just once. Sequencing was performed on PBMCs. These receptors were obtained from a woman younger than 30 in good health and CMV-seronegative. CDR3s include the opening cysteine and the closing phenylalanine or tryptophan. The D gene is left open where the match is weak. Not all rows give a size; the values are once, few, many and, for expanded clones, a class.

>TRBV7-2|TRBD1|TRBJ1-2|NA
CASSLTGQGLYGYTF
TGTGCCAGCAGCTTGACCGGACAGGGGCTCTATGGCTACACCTTC
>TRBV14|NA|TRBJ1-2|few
CASSQERGYGYTF
TGTGCCAGCAGCCAAGAACGAGGGTATGGCTACACCTTC
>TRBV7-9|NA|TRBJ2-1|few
CACAGFGYNEQFF
TGTGCCTGCGCAGGGTTCGGCTACAATGAGCAGTTCTTC
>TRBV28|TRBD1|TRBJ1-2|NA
CASSQTGQGVAYGYTF
TGTGCCAGCAGTCAAACAGGACAGGGGGTCGCCTATGGCTACACCTTC
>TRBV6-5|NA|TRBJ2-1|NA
CASTPDSSGPNEQFF
TGTGCCAGCACCCCCGACTCTTCGGGTCCGAATGAGCAGTTCTTC
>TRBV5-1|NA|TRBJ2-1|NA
CASSLGGVHSYNEQFF
TGCGCCAGCAGCTTAGGCGGAGTGCACTCCTACAATGAGCAGTTCTTC
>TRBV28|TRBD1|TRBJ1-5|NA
CASSFLVQGGNQPQHF
TGTGCCAGCAGTTTCTTAGTACAGGGGGGCAATCAGCCCCAGCATTTT
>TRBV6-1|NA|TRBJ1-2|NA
CASDEGGQYGYTF
TGTGCCAGCGACGAGGGGGGGCAATATGGCTACACCTTC
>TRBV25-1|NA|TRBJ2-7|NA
CASSGRGISLYEQYF
TGTGCCAGCAGTGGTAGGGGGATATCTCTCTACGAGCAGTACTTC
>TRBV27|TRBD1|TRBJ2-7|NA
CASSLKVDRGGVGPYEQYF
TGTGCCAGCAGTTTAAAGGTTGACAGGGGGGGTGTAGGACCCTACGAGCAGTACTTC
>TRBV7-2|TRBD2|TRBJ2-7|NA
CASSRSGHTYEQYF
TGTGCCAGCAGCCGTAGCGGGCACACCTACGAGCAGTACTTC
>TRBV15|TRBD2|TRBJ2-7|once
CATSRDYSGRAYEQYF
TGTGCCACCAGCAGAGATTATAGCGGGAGGGCCTACGAGCAGTACTTC
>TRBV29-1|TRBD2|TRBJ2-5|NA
CSVAGLAGGRETQYF
TGCAGCGTTGCGGGACTAGCGGGAGGTCGGGAGACCCAGTACTTC
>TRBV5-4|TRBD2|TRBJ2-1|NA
CASSRKAGGGYNEQFF
TGTGCCAGCAGCCGAAAAGCGGGAGGAGGCTACAATGAGCAGTTCTTC
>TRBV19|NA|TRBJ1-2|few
CASSISPGVRGYTF
TGTGCCAGTAGTATTTCCCCCGGTGTGCGGGGCTACACCTTC
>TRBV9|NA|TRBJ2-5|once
CASSTRLGAGQETQYF
TGTGCCAGCAGCACTAGATTGGGGGCAGGCCAAGAGACCCAGTACTTC
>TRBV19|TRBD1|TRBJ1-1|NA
CATDRGSNTEAFF
TGTGCCACCGACAGGGGGTCGAACACTGAAGCTTTCTTT
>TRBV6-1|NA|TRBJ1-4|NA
CASRIRQAIREKLFF
TGTGCCAGCAGGATTAGACAGGCGATACGGGAAAAACTGTTTTTT
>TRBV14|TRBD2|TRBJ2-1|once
CASSGHLSGSSYNEQFF
TGTGCCAGCAGCGGACACCTCAGCGGGAGTTCCTACAATGAGCAGTTCTTC
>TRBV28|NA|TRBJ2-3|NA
CASSLIRGAGDTQYF
TGTGCCAGCAGTTTAATTCGGGGGGCGGGCGATACGCAGTATTTT
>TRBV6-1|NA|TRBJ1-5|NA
CASSEETEYYQPQHF
TGTGCCAGCAGTGAAGAAACGGAGTATTACCAGCCCCAGCATTTT
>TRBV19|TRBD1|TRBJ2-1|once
CASSDPDGTGVDFGGSDPEFF
TGTGCCAGTAGCGACCCCGACGGGACAGGGGTCGATTTTGGCGGGAGTGATCCTGAGTTCTTC
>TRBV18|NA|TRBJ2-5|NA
CASSSEYQETQYF
TGTGCCAGCTCATCAGAATATCAAGAGACCCAGTACTTC